This T cell receptor beta chain was recorded in a study of CXCR3-negative and CXCR3-positive naive CD8 T cells. Study-wide findings and caveats: Naive CXCR3-positive and CXCR3-negative cells shared TRBV-TRBJ usage; memory cells diverged. For memory CD8+ cells diversity was much lower, but both naive subsets had comparably high diversity. Naive subsets did not differ in surface CD5, and the authors estimated TCR strength using properties of the TRB CDR3. In CXCR3-positive naive cells, the TRB CDR3s were more hydrophobic than in CXCR3-negative naive cells.

In germline, CDR1 is SEHNR, CDR2 FQNEAQ (reference sequence). The CDR3 consists of 16 residues. With respect to this clonotype: Its antigen is undetermined.

Naive cells were sorted as CD45RO-, CCR7+, CD27+ and CD95-. The libraries of TRB cDNA were constructed through 5' RACE using UMI labels. After re-calling the 5' RACE reads, TCRdb lists one entry per CDR3 protein, DNA absent. The repertoire table contains tens of thousands of distinct CDR3 sequences. The chain joins TRBV7-9 to TRBJ2-1; TCRdb gives TRBD1 as the D gene, but with no DNA this cannot be confirmed. The clonotype originates from a human donor in good health. Some clones in this sample may be carry-over from other donors' samples. The sequenced sample was naive CXCR3+ CD8+ T cells from blood. Subset in this sample: CD45RO-CCR7+CD27+CD95- naive CD8+ T cells expressing CXCR3 (TNR3+). The CDR3 is CASSPGDGATYNEQFF.